The rows below give T cell receptor beta chains drawn from one sample of a study of OX40 agonist ivuxolimab in advanced cancers. Clones were sequenced by immunoSEQ multiplex PCR, and TCRdb holds only the in-frame ones, with some missing. The sample holds tens of thousands of clones, approximately 79% seen once. The sample consisted of CD4+ or CD8+ T cells sorted from blood, taken in a trial of the OX40 agonist ivuxolimab. The receptors shown here come from an adult with an advanced solid tumor such as melanoma, head and neck, liver or kidney cancer. Each CDR3 is given with its conserved first and last residue. Fields, in order: D gene, clone size, J gene, V gene, CDR3 protein, CDR3 DNA. A D gene is named only where the DNA matches it firmly. Clone size is given for some rows only: seen once, a few or many times, or a class if the clone is expanded.

-,-,TRBJ1-3,TRBV29-1,CSVETGLRSGNTIYF,TGCAGCGTTGAAACGGGGTTAAGGTCTGGAAACACCATATATTTT
-,-,TRBJ2-7,TRBV19,CASSIPIPGKLGGSYEQYF,TGTGCCAGTAGTATTCCCATTCCGGGTAAACTTGGGGGCTCCTACGAGCAGTACTTC
-,-,TRBJ2-2,TRBV19,CASSIQLGTNGELFF,TGTGCCAGTAGTATCCAGCTCGGGACGAACGGGGAGCTGTTTTTT
-,-,TRBJ2-7,TRBV6-5,CASSYSSAGEQYF,TGTGCCAGCAGTTACTCGTCGGCGGGCGAGCAGTACTTC
-,-,TRBJ2-1,TRBV10-3,CAISEFGGSEQFF,TGTGCCATCAGTGAGTTTGGGGGGAGTGAGCAGTTCTTC
-,-,TRBJ1-6,TRBV6-1,CASSLGDSPLHF,TGTGCCAGCAGTTTGGGGGATTCACCCCTCCACTTT
-,-,TRBJ2-5,TRBV4-3,CASSQSYSQMGLGETQYF,TGCGCCAGCAGCCAAAGTTACTCCCAAATGGGGCTTGGGGAGACCCAGTACTTC
-,-,TRBJ1-1,TRBV6-6,CASQPRGNTEAFF,TGTGCCAGCCAGCCACGGGGAAACACTGAAGCTTTCTTT
TRBD1,many,TRBJ2-7,TRBV7-3,CASSFAQGDDEQYF,TGTGCCAGCAGCTTCGCCCAGGGGGATGACGAGCAGTACTTC
-,once,TRBJ1-1,TRBV27,CASSLMTSKNTEAFF,TGTGCCAGCAGTTTAATGACCTCCAAGAACACTGAAGCCTTCTTT
TRBD1,-,TRBJ2-7,TRBV6-5,CASSYFRDSRSEQYF,TGTGCCAGCAGTTACTTCCGGGACAGTCGTAGCGAGCAGTACTTC
TRBD2,few,TRBJ2-3,TRBV7-9,CASSMGLAGRDTQYF,TGTGCCAGCAGTATGGGACTAGCGGGGAGAGATACGCAGTATTTT
-,-,TRBJ2-1,TRBV29-1,CSVPDWGYEQFF,TGCAGCGTTCCTGACTGGGGGTATGAGCAGTTCTTC
TRBD2,once,TRBJ2-7,TRBV7-3,CASSPSGGSYEQYF,TGTGCCAGCAGCCCTAGCGGGGGCTCCTACGAGCAGTACTTC
TRBD2,-,TRBJ2-7,TRBV7-9,CASSRAGGIHDEQYF,TGTGCCAGCAGTCGAGCGGGGGGTATTCACGACGAGCAGTACTTC
-,-,TRBJ1-3,TRBV5-4,CASRLWSSGNTIYF,TGTGCCAGCAGGTTGTGGTCCTCTGGAAACACCATATATTTT
-,once,TRBJ2-1,TRBV6-9,CASSYGRTSYNEQFF,TGTGCCAGCAGTTATGGGAGGACCTCCTACAATGAGCAGTTCTTC
-,many,TRBJ1-5,TRBV10-3,CAISESGLENQPQHF,TGTGCCATCAGTGAGTCGGGGTTGGAGAATCAGCCCCAGCATTTT
TRBD2,-,TRBJ2-7,TRBV6-5,CASSYGGLEAYEQYF,TGTGCCAGCAGTTACGGGGGACTAGAAGCCTACGAGCAGTACTTC
-,-,TRBJ1-5,TRBV10-3,CAISDPGGLSNQPQHF,TGTGCCATCAGTGATCCGGGGGGATTGAGCAATCAGCCCCAGCATTTT
-,-,TRBJ2-2,TRBV7-9,CASSLVWTKGELFF,TGTGCCAGCAGCTTAGTCTGGACTAAGGGGGAGCTGTTTTTT
-,-,TRBJ2-6,TRBV30,CAWSQSSGANVLTF,TGTGCCTGGAGTCAAAGTTCTGGGGCCAACGTCCTGACTTTC
TRBD2,-,TRBJ2-2,TRBV12-5,CASGLVHPGLAGVPGELFF,TGTGCTAGTGGTTTGGTACACCCGGGACTAGCGGGAGTTCCCGGGGAGCTGTTTTTT
-,-,TRBJ1-3,TRBV4-3,CASSQDRTSSGNTIYF,TGCGCCAGCAGCCAAGATCGGACCAGCTCTGGAAACACCATATATTTT
TRBD1,-,TRBJ1-2,TRBV5-6,CASSFGTGSNYGYTF,TGTGCCAGCAGCTTCGGGACAGGGAGCAACTATGGCTACACCTTC
TRBD1,once,TRBJ1-3,TRBV6-5,CASRSGQNVGNTIYF,TGTGCCAGCAGGTCGGGACAGAACGTAGGAAACACCATATATTTT
-,-,TRBJ1-2,TRBV16,CASSQSRVDGYTF,TGTGCCAGCAGCCAATCCAGGGTCGATGGCTACACCTTC
TRBD1,-,TRBJ1-1,TRBV18,CASSGQGGTEAFF,TGTGCCAGCTCAGGACAGGGGGGCACTGAAGCTTTCTTT
TRBD1,few,TRBJ2-2,TRBV18,CASSPPLQTGGASAGELFF,TGTGCCAGCTCACCACCACTCCAAACAGGGGGCGCGTCCGCCGGGGAGCTGTTTTTT
-,-,TRBJ2-7,TRBV28,CASSLHGTSYEQYF,TGTGCCAGCAGTTTACACGGGACGTCCTACGAGCAGTACTTC
TRBD2,-,TRBJ2-5,TRBV4-2,CASSQGLAETQYF,TGTGCCAGCAGCCAAGGACTAGCAGAGACCCAGTACTTC
-,-,TRBJ1-1,TRBV20-1,CSAPGRPEAFF,TGCAGTGCCCCGGGACGGCCTGAAGCTTTCTTT
-,-,TRBJ1-2,TRBV6-6,CASSYRRSNGYTF,TGTGCCAGCAGTTACCGGCGAAGTAATGGCTACACCTTC
TRBD2,-,TRBJ2-7,TRBV9,CASSGGLAFRSEQYF,TGTGCCAGCAGCGGGGGACTAGCGTTTCGATCGGAGCAGTACTTC
-,few,TRBJ2-2,TRBV30,CAWSVLAGRTGELFF,TGTGCCTGGAGTGTTTTGGCGGGGAGAACCGGGGAGCTGTTTTTT
-,few,TRBJ1-1,TRBV5-4,CASRIEGYTEAFF,TGTGCCAGCAGAATCGAAGGGTACACTGAAGCTTTCTTT
TRBD2,-,TRBJ2-1,TRBV7-3,CASSSGTSGRKFF,TGTGCCAGCAGCTCCGGGACTAGCGGGAGAAAGTTCTTC
-,-,TRBJ2-5,TRBV19,CASSIDLYRPETQYF,TGTGCCAGTAGTATAGATCTGTACAGGCCCGAGACCCAGTACTTC
-,-,TRBJ1-2,TRBV30,CAWSVLSSYGYTF,TGTGCCTGGAGTGTACTCTCGAGCTATGGCTACACCTTC
TRBD2,-,TRBJ2-3,TRBV11-1,CASSPTSGGARDTQYF,TGTGCCAGCAGCCCAACTAGCGGGGGGGCAAGAGATACGCAGTATTTT
-,-,TRBJ2-7,TRBV7-6,CASSTTGIYEQYF,TGTGCCAGCTCTACGACAGGAATCTACGAGCAGTACTTC
-,-,TRBJ2-2,TRBV29-1,CSVAGATTGELFF,TGCAGCGTTGCTGGGGCAACCACCGGGGAGCTGTTTTTT
TRBD1,-,TRBJ2-1,TRBV7-6,CASSSPGQGFNEQFF,TGTGCCAGCAGCTCTCCGGGACAGGGGTTCAATGAGCAGTTCTTC
TRBD1,-,TRBJ2-3,TRBV5-1,CASSLGGGPDTQYF,TGCGCCAGCAGCTTGGGAGGGGGCCCAGATACGCAGTATTTT